The present entry profiles one TCR beta chain with its context. Its recognized antigen is unknown. Per-nucleotide qualities are absent, and no much larger clonotype sits a single base away. The sequencer listed for this sample is Illumina HiSeq 2500. First-strand cDNA was synthesized using Superscript III and a set of TRAV- and TRBV-specific primers, so that both TCRalpha and TCRbeta chains were covered. TCRs were amplified with Phusion for about 21 PCR cycles, with a constant-region primer paired with the adapter attached to the V primers. Amplification of the isolated mRNA was done with the MessageAmp II aRNA Amplification Kit, which involved an approximately 16-hour in vitro transcription at 37 degrees C. The Dynabeads mRNA DIRECT Purification Kit was used to isolate mRNA for TCR sequencing. A second approximately 24-cycle Phusion PCR added indexed Illumina adapters, and products were purified with AMPure XP beads. In the authors' own workflow: Using custom Perl scripts, TCR sequences encoding the same protein were pooled, out-of-frame sequences were removed, and the abundance of each clonotype was computed. Any TCR sequence backed by just one read was left out of the analysis. Repertoire metrics included Shannon entropy, Gini index, clonality, richness, and frequency of TCRs shared between repertoires. TCRdb reanalyzed the raw reads on its own, using fastp at Q25 for trimming and MiXCR for clone calling, and kept in-frame beta chains. Entries are consolidated by CDR3 protein sequence, retaining the most common genes and DNA. The V and J calls reflect TCRdb's pipeline rather than the authors' work. The sample yields some 60,000 distinct CDR3 sequences; around a quarter were counted once. The ten biggest clones cover 6.6% of the sample.

This entry is derived from a study of low-dose radiotherapy and immunotherapy resistance in tumors (dated by TCRdb to the early 2020s). Broadly, across the study: Patients in Cohort 1 were given 0.5 Gy per fraction every 2 weeks, and the prescribed total PTV dose was 6.5 Gy. Cohort 2 received 1 Gy per fraction every two weeks, with a total of 13 Gy over 26 weeks. Patients were given nivolumab as a 240 mg flat dose every two weeks and ipilimumab at 1 mg/kg every six weeks, with both drugs delivered intravenously. Cyclophosphamide 200 mg/m2 was given intravenously every two weeks, one day before each radiation and immunotherapy administration. Aspirin 300 mg was taken orally once daily by patients for four cycles, starting on cycle 1 day 1. The trial did not randomize participants into treatment groups. Eight patients were included in the translational analysis: three from the first dose cohort and the first five from the second dose cohort.

Per the germline V gene, SNHLY is the CDR1 and FYNNEI is the CDR2. Counted from cysteine to phenylalanine, this CDR3 has 14 amino acids. Only the CDR3 region is kept as DNA, spanning 42 bases read in frame from base 1. V is cut back by 11 bases and J by 1 base, with 7 bases in the junction unmatched. Explained via the paper, the time point label denotes: before trial treatment. Donors were enrolled in RACIN, a single-arm phase I dose-escalation trial combining nivolumab, ipilimumab, aspirin, low-dose cyclophosphamide and low-dose radiotherapy. Patients were eligible if they had advanced solid tumors that were TIL-negative.

This specimen consisted of PBMCs, obtained before treatment. This TCR derives from a male donor with rectosigmoid adenocarcinoma. The sequence is built from TRBV2 and TRBJ2-7, with 11 middle bases fitting TRBD1. The CDR3 protein sequence reads: CAGPGQGASYEQYF. The sequenced DNA is TGTGCCGGCCCAGGACAGGGGGCATCCTACGAGCAGTACTTC.